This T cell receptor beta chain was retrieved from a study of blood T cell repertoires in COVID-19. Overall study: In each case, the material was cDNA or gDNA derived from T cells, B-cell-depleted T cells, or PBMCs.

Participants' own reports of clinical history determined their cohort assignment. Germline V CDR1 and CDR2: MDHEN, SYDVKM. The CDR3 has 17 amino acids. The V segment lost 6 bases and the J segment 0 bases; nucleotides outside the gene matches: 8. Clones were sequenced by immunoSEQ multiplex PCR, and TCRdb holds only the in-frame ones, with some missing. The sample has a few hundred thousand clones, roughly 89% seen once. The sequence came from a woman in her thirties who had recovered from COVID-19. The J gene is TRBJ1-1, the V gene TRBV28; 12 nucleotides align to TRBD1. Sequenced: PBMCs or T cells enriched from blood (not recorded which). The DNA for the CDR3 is TGTGCCAGCAGGGTTATGGGACAGGGGGCCTTGAACACTGAAGCTTTCTTT. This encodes CASRVMGQGALNTEAFF.